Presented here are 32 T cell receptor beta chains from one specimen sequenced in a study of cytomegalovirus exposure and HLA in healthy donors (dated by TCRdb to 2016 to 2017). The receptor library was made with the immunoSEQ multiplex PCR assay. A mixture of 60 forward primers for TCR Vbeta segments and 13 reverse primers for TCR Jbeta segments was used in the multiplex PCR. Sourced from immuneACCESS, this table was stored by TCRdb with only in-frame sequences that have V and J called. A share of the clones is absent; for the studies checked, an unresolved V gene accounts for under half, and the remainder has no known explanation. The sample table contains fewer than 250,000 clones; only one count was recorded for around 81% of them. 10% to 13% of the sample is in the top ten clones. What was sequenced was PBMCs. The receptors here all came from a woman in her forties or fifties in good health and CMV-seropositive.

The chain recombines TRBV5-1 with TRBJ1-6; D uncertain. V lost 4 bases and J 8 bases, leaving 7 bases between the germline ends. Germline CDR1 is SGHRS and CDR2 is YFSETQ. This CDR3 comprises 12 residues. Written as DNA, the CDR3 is TGCGCCAGCAGCCTCCCCGATTCACCCCTCCACTTT. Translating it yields CASSLPDSPLHF.

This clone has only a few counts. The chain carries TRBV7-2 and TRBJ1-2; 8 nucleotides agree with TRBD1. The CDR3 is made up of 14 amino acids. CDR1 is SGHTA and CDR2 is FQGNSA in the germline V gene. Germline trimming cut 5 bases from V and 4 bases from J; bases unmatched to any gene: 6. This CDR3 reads CASSGDRRTYGYTF. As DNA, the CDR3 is TGTGCCAGCAGCGGGGACAGGAGGACCTATGGCTACACCTTC. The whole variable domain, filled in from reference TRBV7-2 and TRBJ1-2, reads GAGVSQSPSNKVTEKGKDVELRCDPISGHTALYWYRQSLGQGLEFLIYFQGNSAPDKSGLPSDRFSAERTGGSVSTLTIQRTQQEDSAVYLCASSGDRRTYGYTFGSGTRLTVV.

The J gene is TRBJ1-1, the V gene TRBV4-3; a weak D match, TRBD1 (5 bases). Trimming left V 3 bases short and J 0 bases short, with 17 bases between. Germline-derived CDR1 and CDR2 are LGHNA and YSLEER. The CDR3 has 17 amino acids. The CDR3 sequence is CASSQEQGREMNTEAFF. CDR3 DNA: TGCGCCAGCAGCCAGGAGCAGGGCAGGGAAATGAACACTGAAGCTTTCTTT.

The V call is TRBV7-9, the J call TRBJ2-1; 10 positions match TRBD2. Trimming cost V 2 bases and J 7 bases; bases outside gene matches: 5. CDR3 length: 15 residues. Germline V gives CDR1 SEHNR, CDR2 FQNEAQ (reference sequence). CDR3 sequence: CASSLNSGGSNEQFF. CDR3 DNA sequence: TGTGCCAGCAGCTTAAATAGCGGGGGGTCAAATGAGCAGTTCTTC.

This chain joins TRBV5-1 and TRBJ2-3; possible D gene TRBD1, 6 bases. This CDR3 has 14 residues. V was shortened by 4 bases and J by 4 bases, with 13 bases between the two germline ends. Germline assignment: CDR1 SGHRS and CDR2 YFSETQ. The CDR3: CASSGVGGPDTQYF. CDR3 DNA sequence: TGCGCCAGCAGCGGAGTTGGGGGCCCAGATACGCAGTATTTT.

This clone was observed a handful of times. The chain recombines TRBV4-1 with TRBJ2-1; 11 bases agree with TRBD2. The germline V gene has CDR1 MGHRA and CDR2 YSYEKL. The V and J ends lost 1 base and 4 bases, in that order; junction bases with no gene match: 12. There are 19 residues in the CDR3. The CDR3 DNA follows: TGCGCCAGCAGCCAAGTACTAGCTAGCGGGGGGCCTATGTACAATGAGCAGTTCTTC. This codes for CASSQVLASGGPMYNEQFF.

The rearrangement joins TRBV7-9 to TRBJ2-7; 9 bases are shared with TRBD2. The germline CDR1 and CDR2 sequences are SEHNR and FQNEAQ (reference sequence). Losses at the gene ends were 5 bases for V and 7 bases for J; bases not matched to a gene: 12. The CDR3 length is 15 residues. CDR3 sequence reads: CASSLTSGNLREQYF. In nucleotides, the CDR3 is TGTGCCAGCAGCCTGACTAGCGGCAACCTGAGGGAGCAGTACTTC.

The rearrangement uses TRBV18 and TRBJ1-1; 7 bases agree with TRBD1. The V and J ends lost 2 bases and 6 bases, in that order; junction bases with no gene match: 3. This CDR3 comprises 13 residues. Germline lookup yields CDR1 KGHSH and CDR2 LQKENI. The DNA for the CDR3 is TGTGCCAGCTCACCAGGACAGGTTCCTGAAGCTTTCTTT. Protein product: CASSPGQVPEAFF. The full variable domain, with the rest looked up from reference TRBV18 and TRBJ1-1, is NAGVMQNPRHLVRRRGQEARLRCSPMKGHSHVYWYRQLPEEGLKFMVYLQKENIIDESGMPKERFSAEFPKEGPSILRIQQVVRGDSAAYFCASSPGQVPEAFFGQGTRLTVV.

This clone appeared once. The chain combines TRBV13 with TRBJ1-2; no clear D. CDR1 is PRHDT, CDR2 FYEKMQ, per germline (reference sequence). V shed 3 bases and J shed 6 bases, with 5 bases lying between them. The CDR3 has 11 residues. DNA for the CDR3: TGTGCCAGCAGCTTTCCAAATGGCTACACCTTC. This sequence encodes CASSFPNGYTF.

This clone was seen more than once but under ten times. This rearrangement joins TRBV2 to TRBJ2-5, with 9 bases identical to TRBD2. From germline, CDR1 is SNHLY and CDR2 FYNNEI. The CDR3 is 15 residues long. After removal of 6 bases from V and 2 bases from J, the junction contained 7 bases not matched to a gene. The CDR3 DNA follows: TGTGCCAGCAGGGACATTAGCGGGGGACAAGAGACCCAGTACTTC. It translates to CASRDISGGQETQYF. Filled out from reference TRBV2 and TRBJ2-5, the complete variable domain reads EPEVTQTPSHQVTQMGQEVILRCVPISNHLYFYWYRQILGQKVEFLVSFYNNEISEKSEIFDDQFSVERPDGSNFTLKIRSTKLEDSAMYFCASRDISGGQETQYFGPGTRLLVL.

The CDR3 here is CASSRGLAGGLITGELFF. CDR3 in DNA: TGTGCCAGCAGCCGGGGACTAGCGGGGGGGCTGATCACCGGGGAGCTGTTTTTT. This rearrangement joins TRBV7-3 to TRBJ2-2; TRBD2 matches 16 bases. This CDR3 spans 18 amino acids. Germline lookup yields CDR1 SGHTA and CDR2 FQGTGA. Trimming cost V 5 bases and J 4 bases; bases outside gene matches: 7.

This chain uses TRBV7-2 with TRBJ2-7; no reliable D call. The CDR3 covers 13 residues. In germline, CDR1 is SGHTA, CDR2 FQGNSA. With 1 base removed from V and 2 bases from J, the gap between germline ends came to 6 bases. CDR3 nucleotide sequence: TGTGCCAGCAGCTTAGGACTGGCCTACGAGCAGTACTTC. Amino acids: CASSLGLAYEQYF.

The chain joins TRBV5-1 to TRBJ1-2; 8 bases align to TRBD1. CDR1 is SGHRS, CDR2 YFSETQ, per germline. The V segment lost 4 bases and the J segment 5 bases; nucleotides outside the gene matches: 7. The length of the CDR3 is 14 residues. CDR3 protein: CASSRGQGAYGYTF. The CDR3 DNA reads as TGCGCCAGCAGCCGAGGACAGGGTGCTTATGGCTACACCTTC.

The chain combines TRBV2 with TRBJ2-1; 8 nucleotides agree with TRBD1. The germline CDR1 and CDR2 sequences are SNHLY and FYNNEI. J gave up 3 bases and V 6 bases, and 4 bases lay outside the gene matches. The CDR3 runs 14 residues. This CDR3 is CASRADRDYNEQFF. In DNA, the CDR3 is TGTGCCAGCAGAGCGGACAGGGACTACAATGAGCAGTTCTTC.

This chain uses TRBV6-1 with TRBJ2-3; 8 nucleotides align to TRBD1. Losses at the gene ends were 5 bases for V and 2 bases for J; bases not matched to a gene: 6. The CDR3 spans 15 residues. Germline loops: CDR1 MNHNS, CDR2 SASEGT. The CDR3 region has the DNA TGTGCCAGCAGTACCCGACAGGGGAACACAGATACGCAGTATTTT. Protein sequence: CASSTRQGNTDTQYF.

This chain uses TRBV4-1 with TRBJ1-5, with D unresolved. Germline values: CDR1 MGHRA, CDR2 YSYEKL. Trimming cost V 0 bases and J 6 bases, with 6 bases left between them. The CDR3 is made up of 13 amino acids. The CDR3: CASSQDRVQPQHF. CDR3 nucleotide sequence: TGCGCCAGCAGCCAAGATCGGGTTCAGCCCCAGCATTTT.

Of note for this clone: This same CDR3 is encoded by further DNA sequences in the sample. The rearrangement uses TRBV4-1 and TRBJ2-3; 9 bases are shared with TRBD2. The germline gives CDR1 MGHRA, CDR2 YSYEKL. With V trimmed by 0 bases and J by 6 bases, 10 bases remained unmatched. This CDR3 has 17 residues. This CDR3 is CASSQDLAGGPRDTQYF. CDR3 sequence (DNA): TGCGCCAGCAGCCAAGACTTGGCGGGGGGGCCGAGGGATACGCAGTATTTT.

CDR3 in DNA: TGTGCCTGGAACCCTGACAGGGTTGGGGCCAACGTCCTGACTTTC. This translates into CAWNPDRVGANVLTF. The rearrangement uses TRBV30 and TRBJ2-6; 7 bases align to TRBD1. The length of the CDR3 is 15 residues. Germline V gene data show CDR1 as GTSNPN and CDR2 as SVGIG (reference sequence). J was trimmed by 3 bases and V by 4 bases; bases with no gene match: 6.

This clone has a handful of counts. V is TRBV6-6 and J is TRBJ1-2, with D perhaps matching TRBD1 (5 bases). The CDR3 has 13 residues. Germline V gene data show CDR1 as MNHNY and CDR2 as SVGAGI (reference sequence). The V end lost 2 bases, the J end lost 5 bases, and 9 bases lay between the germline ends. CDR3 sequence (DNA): TGTGCCAGCAGTTACCCCGACAGATATGGCTACACCTTC. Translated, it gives CASSYPDRYGYTF.

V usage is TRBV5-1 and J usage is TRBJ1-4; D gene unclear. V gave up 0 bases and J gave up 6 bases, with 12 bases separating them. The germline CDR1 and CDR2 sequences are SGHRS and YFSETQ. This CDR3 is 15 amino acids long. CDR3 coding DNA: TGCGCCAGCAGCTTGGAGGACGCAGCGGATGAAAAACTGTTTTTT. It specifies CASSLEDAADEKLFF.

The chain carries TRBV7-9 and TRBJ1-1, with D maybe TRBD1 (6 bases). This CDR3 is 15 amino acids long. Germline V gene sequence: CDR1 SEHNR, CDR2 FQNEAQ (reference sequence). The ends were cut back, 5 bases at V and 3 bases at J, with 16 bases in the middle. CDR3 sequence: CASSRKKTGDTEAFF. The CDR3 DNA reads TGTGCCAGCAGCCGGAAAAAGACAGGAGACACTGAAGCTTTCTTT.

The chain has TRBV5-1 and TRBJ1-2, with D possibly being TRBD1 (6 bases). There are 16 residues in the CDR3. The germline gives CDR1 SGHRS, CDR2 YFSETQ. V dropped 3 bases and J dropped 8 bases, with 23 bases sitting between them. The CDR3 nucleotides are TGCGCCAGCAGCTCAGGGGCCGGGACGCTACACGGAGGCTACACCTTC. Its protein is CASSSGAGTLHGGYTF.

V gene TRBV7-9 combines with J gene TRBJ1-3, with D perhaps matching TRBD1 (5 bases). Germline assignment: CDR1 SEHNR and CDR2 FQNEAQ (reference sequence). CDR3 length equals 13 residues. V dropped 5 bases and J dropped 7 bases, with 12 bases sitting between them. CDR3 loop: CASSVSGSNTIYF. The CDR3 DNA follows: TGTGCCAGCAGCGTATCAGGGTCCAACACCATATATTTT. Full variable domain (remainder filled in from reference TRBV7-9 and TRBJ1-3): DTGVSQNPRHKITKRGQNVTFRCDPISEHNRLYWYRQTLGQGPEFLTYFQNEAQLEKSRLLSDRFSAERPKGSFSTLEIQRTEQGDSAMYLCASSVSGSNTIYFGEGSWLTVV.

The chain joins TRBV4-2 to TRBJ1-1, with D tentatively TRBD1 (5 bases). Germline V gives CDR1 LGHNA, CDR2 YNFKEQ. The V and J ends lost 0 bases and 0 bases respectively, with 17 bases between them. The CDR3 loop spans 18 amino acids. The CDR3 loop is CASSQEIDSYSMNTEAFF. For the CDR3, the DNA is TGTGCCAGCAGCCAAGAGATAGACAGTTATTCAATGAACACTGAAGCTTTCTTT.

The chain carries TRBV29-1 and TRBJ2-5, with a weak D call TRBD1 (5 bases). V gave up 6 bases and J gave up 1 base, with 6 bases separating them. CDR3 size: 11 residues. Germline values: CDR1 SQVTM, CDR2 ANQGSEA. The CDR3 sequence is CSVRVQETQYF. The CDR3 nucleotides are TGCAGCGTCAGGGTCCAAGAGACCCAGTACTTC. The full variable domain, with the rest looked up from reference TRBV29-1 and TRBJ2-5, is SAVISQKPSRDICQRGTSLTIQCQVDSQVTMMFWYRQQPGQSLTLIATANQGSEATYESGFVIDKFPISRPNLTFSTLTVSNMSPEDSSIYLCSVRVQETQYFGPGTRLLVL.

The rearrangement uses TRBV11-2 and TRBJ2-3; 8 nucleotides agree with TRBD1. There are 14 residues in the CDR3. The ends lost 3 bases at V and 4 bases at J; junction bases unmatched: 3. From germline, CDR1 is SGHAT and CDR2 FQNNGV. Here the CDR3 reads CASSLDRDADTQYF. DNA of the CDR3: TGTGCCAGCAGCTTGGACAGGGACGCAGATACGCAGTATTTT.

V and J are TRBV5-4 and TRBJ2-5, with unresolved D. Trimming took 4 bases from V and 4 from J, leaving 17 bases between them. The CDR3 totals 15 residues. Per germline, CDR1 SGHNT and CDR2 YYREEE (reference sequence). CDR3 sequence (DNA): TGTGCCAGCAGCCCGGAAGCCCACAGTTCAGAGACCCAGTACTTC. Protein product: CASSPEAHSSETQYF.

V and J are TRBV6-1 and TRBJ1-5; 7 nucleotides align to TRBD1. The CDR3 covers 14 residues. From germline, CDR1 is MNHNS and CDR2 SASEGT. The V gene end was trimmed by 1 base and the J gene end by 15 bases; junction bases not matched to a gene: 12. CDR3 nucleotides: TGTGCCAGCAGTGAAGGGCAGGGGGTAATAGTGAGGCATTTT. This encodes CASSEGQGVIVRHF.

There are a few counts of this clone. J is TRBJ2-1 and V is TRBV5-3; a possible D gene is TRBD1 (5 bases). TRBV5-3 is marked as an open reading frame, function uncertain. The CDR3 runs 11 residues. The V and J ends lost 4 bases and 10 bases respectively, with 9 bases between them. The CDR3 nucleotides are TGTGCCAGAAGCCATAGACAGGAGCAGTTCTTC. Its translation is CARSHRQEQFF.

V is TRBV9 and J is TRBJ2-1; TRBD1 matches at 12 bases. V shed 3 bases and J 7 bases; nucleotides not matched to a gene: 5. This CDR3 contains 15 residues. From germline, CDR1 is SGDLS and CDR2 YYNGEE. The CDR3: CASSAGDRGLNEQFF. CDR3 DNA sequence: TGTGCCAGCAGCGCCGGGGACAGGGGGCTGAATGAGCAGTTCTTC.

The CDR3 DNA reads TGTGCCAGCAGCTTTCCGGGACAGAGAAACACCATATATTTT. It specifies CASSFPGQRNTIYF. The chain carries TRBV5-4 and TRBJ1-3; 7 bases match TRBD1. The CDR3 sequence is 14 residues long. Unmatched junction bases numbered 4, after V lost 2 bases and J lost 5 bases. Per germline, CDR1 SGHNT and CDR2 YYREEE (reference sequence).

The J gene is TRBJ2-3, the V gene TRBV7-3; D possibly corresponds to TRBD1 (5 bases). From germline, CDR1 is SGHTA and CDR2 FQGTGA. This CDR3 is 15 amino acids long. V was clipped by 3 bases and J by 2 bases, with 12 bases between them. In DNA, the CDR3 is TGTGCCAGCAGCTTCGACAGTCATTACACAGATACGCAGTATTTT. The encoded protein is CASSFDSHYTDTQYF. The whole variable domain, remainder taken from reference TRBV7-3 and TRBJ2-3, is GAGVSQTPSNKVTEKGKYVELRCDPISGHTALYWYRQSLGQGPEFLIYFQGTGAADDSGLPNDRFFAVRPEGSVSTLKIQRTERGDSAVYLCASSFDSHYTDTQYFGPGTRLTVL.